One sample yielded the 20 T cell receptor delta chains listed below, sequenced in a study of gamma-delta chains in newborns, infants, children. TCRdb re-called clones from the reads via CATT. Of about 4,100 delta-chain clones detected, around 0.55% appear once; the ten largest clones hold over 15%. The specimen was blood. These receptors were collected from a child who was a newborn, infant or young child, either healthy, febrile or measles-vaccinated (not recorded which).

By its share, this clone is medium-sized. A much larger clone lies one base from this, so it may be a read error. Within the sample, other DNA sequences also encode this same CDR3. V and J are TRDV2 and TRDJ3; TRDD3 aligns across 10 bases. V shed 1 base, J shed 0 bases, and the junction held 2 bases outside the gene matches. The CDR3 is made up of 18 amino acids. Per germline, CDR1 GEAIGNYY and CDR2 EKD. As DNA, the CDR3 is TGTGCCTGTGACACAGCTGGGGGATACTCCTGGGACACCCGACAGATGTTTTTC. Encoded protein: CACDTAGGYSWDTRQMFF.

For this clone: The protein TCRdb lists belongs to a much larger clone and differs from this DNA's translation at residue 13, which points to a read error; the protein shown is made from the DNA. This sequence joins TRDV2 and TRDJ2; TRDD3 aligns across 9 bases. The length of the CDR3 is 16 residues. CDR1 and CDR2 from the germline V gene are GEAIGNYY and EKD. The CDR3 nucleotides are TGTGCCTGTGACATTTTGGGGGATAATTTGACAGCACGACTCTTCTTT. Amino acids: CACDILGDNLTARLFF.

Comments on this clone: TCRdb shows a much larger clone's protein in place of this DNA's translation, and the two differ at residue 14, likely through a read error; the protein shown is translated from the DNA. The CDR3 spells CAFSSPSFGGYTDRLIF. The CDR3 DNA follows: TGTGCCTTTTCCTCACCATCCTTTGGGGGATACACCGATAGACTCATCTTT. This chain connects TRDV3 to TRDJ1, with 10 bases lining up with TRDD3. The CDR3 totals 17 residues. The germline V gene encodes CDR1 TVYSNPD and CDR2 GDNSRS (reference sequence).

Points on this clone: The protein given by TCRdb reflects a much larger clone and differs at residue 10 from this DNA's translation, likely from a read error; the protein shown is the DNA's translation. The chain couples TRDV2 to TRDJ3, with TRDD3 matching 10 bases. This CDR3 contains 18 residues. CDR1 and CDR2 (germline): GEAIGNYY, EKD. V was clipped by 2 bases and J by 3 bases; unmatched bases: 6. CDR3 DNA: TGTGCCTGTGACAGGATTGGGGGATACTTCTGGGACACCCGACAGATGTTTTTC. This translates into CACDRIGGYFWDTRQMFF.

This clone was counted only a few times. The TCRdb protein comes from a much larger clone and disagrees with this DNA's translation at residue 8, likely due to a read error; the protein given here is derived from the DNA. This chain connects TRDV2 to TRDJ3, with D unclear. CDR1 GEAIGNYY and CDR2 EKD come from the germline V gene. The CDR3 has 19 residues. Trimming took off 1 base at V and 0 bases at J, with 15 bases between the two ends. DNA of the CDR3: TGTGCCTGTGACACTAGGATTTCCCTTAGCTCCTGGGACACCCGACAGATGTTTTTC. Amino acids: CACDTRISLSSWDTRQMFF.

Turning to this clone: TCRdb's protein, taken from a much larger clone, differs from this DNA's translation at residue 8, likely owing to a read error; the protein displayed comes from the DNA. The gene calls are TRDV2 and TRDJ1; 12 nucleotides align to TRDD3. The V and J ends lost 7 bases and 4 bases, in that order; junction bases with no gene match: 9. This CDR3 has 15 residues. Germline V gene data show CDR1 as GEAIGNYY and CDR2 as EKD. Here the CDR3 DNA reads TGTGCCTGGACTGGGGGATACCCGGGCAACGATAAACTCATCTTT. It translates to CAWTGGYPGNDKLIF.

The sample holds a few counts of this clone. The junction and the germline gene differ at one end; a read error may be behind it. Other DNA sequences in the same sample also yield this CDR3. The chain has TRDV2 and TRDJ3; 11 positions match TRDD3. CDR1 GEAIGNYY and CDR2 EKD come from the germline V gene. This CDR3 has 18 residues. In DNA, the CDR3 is TGTGCCTGTGACACCCTACTGGGGGATATGTGGGACACCCGACAGATGTTCTTC. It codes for CACDTLLGDMWDTRQMFF.

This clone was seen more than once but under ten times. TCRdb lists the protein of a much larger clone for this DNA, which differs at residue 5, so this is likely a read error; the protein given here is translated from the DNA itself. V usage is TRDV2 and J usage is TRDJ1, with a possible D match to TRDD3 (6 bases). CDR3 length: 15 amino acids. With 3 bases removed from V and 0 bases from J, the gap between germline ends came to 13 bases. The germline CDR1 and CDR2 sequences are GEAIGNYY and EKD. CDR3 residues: CACDAGAPYTDKLIF. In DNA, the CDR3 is TGTGCCTGTGACGCTGGGGCCCCGTACACCGATAAACTCATCTTT.

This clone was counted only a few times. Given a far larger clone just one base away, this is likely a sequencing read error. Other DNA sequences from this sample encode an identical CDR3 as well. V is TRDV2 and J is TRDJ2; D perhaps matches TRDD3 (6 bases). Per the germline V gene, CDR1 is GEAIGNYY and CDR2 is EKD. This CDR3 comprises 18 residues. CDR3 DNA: TGTGCCTGTGACACGGTGGAGGTGGGGGGCCATTTGACGGCACAACTCTTCTTT. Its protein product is CACDTVEVGGHLTAQLFF.

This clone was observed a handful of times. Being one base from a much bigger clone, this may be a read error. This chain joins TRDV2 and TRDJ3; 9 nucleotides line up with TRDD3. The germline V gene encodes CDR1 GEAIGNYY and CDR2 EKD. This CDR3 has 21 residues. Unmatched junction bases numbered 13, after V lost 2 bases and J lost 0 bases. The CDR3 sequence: CACDKGAKLGDDSWDTRQMFF. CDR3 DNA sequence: TGTGCCTGTGACAAAGGAGCCAAACTGGGGGACGACTCCTGGGACACCCGACAGATGTTTTTC.

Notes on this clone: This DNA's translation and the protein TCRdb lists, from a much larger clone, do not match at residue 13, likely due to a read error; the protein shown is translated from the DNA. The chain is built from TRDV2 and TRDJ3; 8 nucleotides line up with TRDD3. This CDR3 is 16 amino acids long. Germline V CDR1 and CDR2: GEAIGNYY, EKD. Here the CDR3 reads CACDTWGIWDTRRMFF. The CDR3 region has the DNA TGTGCCTGTGACACCTGGGGGATCTGGGACACCCGACGGATGTTTTTC.

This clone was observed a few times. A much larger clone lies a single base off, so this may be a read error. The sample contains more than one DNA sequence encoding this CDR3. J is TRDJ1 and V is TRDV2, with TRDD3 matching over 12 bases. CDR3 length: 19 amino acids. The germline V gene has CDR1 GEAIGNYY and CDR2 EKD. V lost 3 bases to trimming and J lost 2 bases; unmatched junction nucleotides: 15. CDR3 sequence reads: CACDPVLGDTRTWTDKLIF. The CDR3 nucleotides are TGTGCCTGTGACCCCGTACTGGGGGATACCCGTACCTGGACCGATAAACTCATCTTT.

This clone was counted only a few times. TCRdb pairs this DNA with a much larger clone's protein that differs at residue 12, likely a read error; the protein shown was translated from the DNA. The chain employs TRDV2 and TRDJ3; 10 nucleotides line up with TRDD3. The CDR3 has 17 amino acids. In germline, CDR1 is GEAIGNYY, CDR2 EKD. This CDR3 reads CACDTGGYSWDPRQMFF. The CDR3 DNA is TGTGCCTGTGACACTGGGGGATACTCCTGGGACCCCCGACAGATGTTTTTC.

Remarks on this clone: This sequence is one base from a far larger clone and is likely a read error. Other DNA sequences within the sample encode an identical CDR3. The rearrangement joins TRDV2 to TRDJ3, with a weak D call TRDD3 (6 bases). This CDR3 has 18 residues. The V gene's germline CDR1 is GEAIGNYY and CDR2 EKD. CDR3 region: CACDTVGVSSWDTRQMFF. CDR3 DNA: TGTGCCTGCGACACCGTGGGGGTCAGCTCCTGGGACACCCGACAGATGTTTTTC.

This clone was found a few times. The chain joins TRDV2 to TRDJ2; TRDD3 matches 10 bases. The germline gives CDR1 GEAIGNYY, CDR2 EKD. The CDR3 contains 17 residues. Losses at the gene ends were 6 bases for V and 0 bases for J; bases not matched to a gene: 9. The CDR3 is CACYILGDAALTAQLFF. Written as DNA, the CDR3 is TGTGCCTGTTACATACTGGGGGATGCGGCTTTGACAGCACAACTCTTCTTT.

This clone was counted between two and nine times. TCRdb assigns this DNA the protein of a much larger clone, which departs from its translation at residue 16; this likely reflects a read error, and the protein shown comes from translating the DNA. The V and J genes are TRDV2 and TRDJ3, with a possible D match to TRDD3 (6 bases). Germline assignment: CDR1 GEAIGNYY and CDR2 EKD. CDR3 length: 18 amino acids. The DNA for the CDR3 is TGTGCCTGTGACACGCTCGGGGGACCATCCTGGGACACCCGACAGTTGTTTTTC. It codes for CACDTLGGPSWDTRQLFF.

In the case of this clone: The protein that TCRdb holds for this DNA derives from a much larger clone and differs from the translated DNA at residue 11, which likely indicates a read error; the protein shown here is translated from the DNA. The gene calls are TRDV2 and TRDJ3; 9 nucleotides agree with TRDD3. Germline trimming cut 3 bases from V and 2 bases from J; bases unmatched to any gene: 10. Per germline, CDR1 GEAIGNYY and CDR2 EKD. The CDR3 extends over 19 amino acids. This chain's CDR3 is CACDRAYWGSPWDTRQMFF. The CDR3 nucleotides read TGTGCCTGTGACCGAGCCTACTGGGGGAGCCCCTGGGACACCCGACAGATGTTTTTC.

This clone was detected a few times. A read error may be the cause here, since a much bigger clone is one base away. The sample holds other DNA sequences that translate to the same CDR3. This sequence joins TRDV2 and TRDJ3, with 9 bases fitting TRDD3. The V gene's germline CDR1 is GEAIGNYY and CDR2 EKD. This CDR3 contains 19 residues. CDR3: CACDTVLGDSSWDTRQMFF. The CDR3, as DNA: TGTGCCTGTGACACCGTTTTGGGGGATAGCTCCTGGGACACCAGACAGATGTTTTTC.

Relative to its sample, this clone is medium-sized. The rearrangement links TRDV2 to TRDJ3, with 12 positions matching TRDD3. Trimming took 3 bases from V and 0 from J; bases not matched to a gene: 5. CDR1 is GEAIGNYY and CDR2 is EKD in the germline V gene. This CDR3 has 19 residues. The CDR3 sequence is CACDRTGGYNSWDTRQMFF. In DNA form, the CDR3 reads TGTGCCTGTGACCGTACTGGGGGATACAACTCCTGGGACACCCGACAGATGTTTTTC.

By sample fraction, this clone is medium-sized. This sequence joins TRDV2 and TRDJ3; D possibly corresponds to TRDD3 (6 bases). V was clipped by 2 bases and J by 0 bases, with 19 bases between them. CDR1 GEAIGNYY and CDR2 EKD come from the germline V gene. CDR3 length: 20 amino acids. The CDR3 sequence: CACDRTLGGFPSWDTRQMFF. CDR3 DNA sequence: TGTGCCTGTGACAGAACCCTTGGGGGGTTCCCCTCCTGGGACACCCGACAGATGTTTTTC.